Each of the 24 T cell receptor beta chains below was sequenced from the same sample in a study of blood T cells in healthy people across ages (dated by TCRdb to about 2015). Library prep was done by 5' RACE. Sequencing instrument: Illumina HiSeq 2500. A second roughly 6 to 11 cycle PCR used a sample-barcoded 5' primer and a J-beta primer mix. TCRdb cleaned the public reads at Q25 with fastp, built clones with MiXCR and kept in-frame beta chains. CDR3 protein duplicates are merged, each entry listing the most common genes and DNA. Within this sample are some 370,000 distinct CDR3 sequences, with roughly half of them counted one time only. The ten largest clones take up 50% to 65% of the sample. Sequenced sample: blood. Receptor source: a man in his sixties in good health.

The gene calls are TRBV4-2 and TRBJ2-3; TRBD2 might be the D (6 bases). The V and J ends lost 2 bases and 3 bases respectively, with 12 bases between them. This CDR3 is 15 amino acids long. Per germline, CDR1 LGHNA and CDR2 YNFKEQ. For the CDR3, the DNA is TGTGCCAGCAGCCAATCGGAGGGGAGGACAGATACGCAGTATTTT. It encodes CASSQSEGRTDTQYF.

This clonotype occurred a few times. This chain connects TRBV20-1 to TRBJ2-7, with 9 bases identical to TRBD1. CDR3 length equals 11 residues. The germline CDR1 and CDR2 sequences are DFQATT and SNEGSKA (reference sequence). J lost 12 bases, V lost 1 base, and 4 bases had no gene match. CDR3 region: CSARVSDRGYF. The CDR3 region has the DNA TGCAGTGCTAGAGTATCGGACAGGGGGTACTTC.

In regard to this clonotype: The germline gene is not matched at one end of the junction; a read error may be the cause. The V gene is TRBV7-7, the J gene TRBJ2-5; D is possibly TRBD1 or TRBD2 (6 bases each). The germline CDR1 and CDR2 sequences are SSHAT and FNYEAQ (reference sequence). This CDR3 contains 15 residues. The CDR3, as DNA: TGTGCTAGCAGCTTGGGCCGGGGGCACCAAGAGACCCAGTACTTC. It yields the protein CASSLGRGHQETQYF.

This clonotype was observed a handful of times. The chain employs TRBV11-1 and TRBJ2-7; 11 bases match TRBD2. J was trimmed by 8 bases and V by 3 bases; bases with no gene match: 9. Germline V lookup: CDR1 SGHAT, CDR2 FQDESV (reference sequence). This CDR3 is 15 amino acids long. The CDR3 spells CASSLASGGNHKQYF. The CDR3 nucleotides read TGTGCCAGCAGCTTGGCTAGCGGGGGGAACCACAAGCAGTACTTC.

The chain employs TRBV6-4 and TRBJ2-1; 14 nucleotides line up with TRBD2. Germline trimming cut 3 bases from V and 5 bases from J; bases unmatched to any gene: 0. The CDR3 contains 15 residues. The germline V gene encodes CDR1 MRHNA and CDR2 SNTAGT. The CDR3 DNA is TGTGCCAGCAGTGAGGGACTAGCGGGAGACAATGAGCAGTTCTTC. Translation: CASSEGLAGDNEQFF.

This clonotype was observed at least ten times. The CDR3 spells CSVARAANYGYTF. CDR3 in DNA: TGCAGCGTTGCGAGGGCAGCTAACTATGGCTACACCTTC. V is TRBV29-1 and J is TRBJ1-2, with D hard to call. The germline V gene has CDR1 SQVTM and CDR2 ANQGSEA. Trimming cost V 4 bases and J 0 bases, with 9 bases left between them. The length of the CDR3 is 13 residues.

CDR3 nucleotide sequence: TGTGCCAGCAGCTCCCGGCACTCTGGGGCCAACGTCCTGACTTTC. Translating gives CASSSRHSGANVLTF. V usage is TRBV7-9 and J usage is TRBJ2-6; D uncertain. CDR3 length equals 15 residues. Germline CDR1 is SEHNR and CDR2 is FQNEAQ (reference sequence). V lost 4 bases, J lost 0 bases, and 7 bases lay in between.

The J gene is TRBJ1-2, the V gene TRBV29-1; TRBD1 matches at 8 bases. J lost 8 bases, V lost 5 bases, and 10 bases had no gene match. This CDR3 is 13 amino acids long. Germline CDR1 SQVTM, CDR2 ANQGSEA. The CDR3 DNA is TGCAGCGTTTCAGGGGGCCCGTCGTGGGGCTACACCTTC. Translated: CSVSGGPSWGYTF.

This clonotype was seen only a few times. This chain uses TRBV18 with TRBJ2-7, with D maybe TRBD1 (6 bases). This CDR3 region has 14 residues. The V and J ends lost 8 bases and 0 bases respectively, with 14 bases between them. CDR1 is KGHSH, CDR2 LQKENI, per germline. The CDR3 reads CASLPGTHSYEQYF. The CDR3 DNA reads as TGTGCCAGCCTACCGGGGACACACTCCTACGAGCAGTACTTC.

This rearrangement joins TRBV2 to TRBJ2-7, with D possibly called TRBD1 or TRBD2 (5 bases each). V gave up 5 bases and J gave up 7 bases, with 21 bases separating them. This CDR3 has 15 amino acids. Germline V gene data show CDR1 as SNHLY and CDR2 as FYNNEI. CDR3 loop: CASSPRGRRGEEQYF. CDR3 in DNA: TGTGCCAGCAGTCCCCGCGGCCGAAGAGGGGAGGAGCAGTACTTC.

The chain carries TRBV2 and TRBJ2-1; TRBD2 matches 12 bases. Germline CDR1 and CDR2: SNHLY and FYNNEI. This CDR3 is 17 amino acids long. The junction had 13 bases not matched to a gene; V was cut back by 4 bases and J by 9 bases. CDR3 protein: CASSALASGGGFGEQFF. The CDR3 nucleotides are TGTGCCAGCAGTGCCCTCGCTAGCGGGGGGGGCTTTGGTGAGCAGTTCTTC.

This clonotype has only a few counts. The rearrangement joins TRBV11-2 to TRBJ2-5, with 8 bases identical to TRBD1. Germline V gene data show CDR1 as SGHAT and CDR2 as FQNNGV. The CDR3 spans 14 residues. With V trimmed by 2 bases and J by 7 bases, 6 bases remained unmatched. The CDR3 nucleotides are TGTGCCAGCAGCTTACCCAGGGGGCGCGGGACCCAGTACTTC. This codes for CASSLPRGRGTQYF.

The V and J genes are TRBV12-3 or TRBV12-4 and TRBJ2-7, with D perhaps TRBD1 (5 bases). Trimming stripped 1 base from V and 2 bases from J, with 9 bases between. The CDR3 has 14 amino acids. The chain's CDR3 is CASSLEGPPYEQYF. The CDR3 DNA reads TGTGCCAGCAGTTTAGAGGGGCCCCCCTACGAGCAGTACTTC.

The rearrangement joins TRBV12-3 or TRBV12-4 to TRBJ2-1, with 7 bases that match TRBD1. CDR3 length equals 15 residues. The V segment lost 3 bases and the J segment 0 bases; nucleotides outside the gene matches: 2. The CDR3 DNA sequence: TGTGCCAGCAGTTTTAACAGGGGCTCCTACAATGAGCAGTTCTTC. Amino acid sequence: CASSFNRGSYNEQFF.

A note on this clonotype: A single base separates this from a much larger clone, so it may be a read error. The CDR3 sequence: CATSKDRGYVDELYF. DNA for the CDR3: TGTGCCACGTCAAAAGACAGGGGGTACGTCGACGAGCTGTACTTC. The chain has TRBV21-1 and TRBJ2-5; the D call TRBD1 from the table was never checked on the DNA. TRBV21-1 is noted as a pseudogene. The CDR3 spans 15 residues.

Notes on this clonotype: Possible read error: a much larger clone is one base away. The rearrangement uses TRBV15 and TRBJ1-1; 8 bases agree with TRBD1. CDR3 length equals 14 residues. Germline V lookup: CDR1 LNHNV, CDR2 YYDKDF (reference sequence). CDR3 nucleotides: TGTGCCACCAGCAGAGACAGGGGGCGGACTGAAACTTTCTTT. It specifies CATSRDRGRTETFF.

This clonotype was seen a single time. The rearrangement links TRBV5-1 to TRBJ1-6, with no clear D. V was pared by 0 bases and J by 10 bases, with 8 bases between. Germline assignment: CDR1 SGHRS and CDR2 YFSETQ. This CDR3 has 13 amino acids. CDR3 DNA: TGCGCCAGCAGCTTGGAGTTGGGATCACCCCTCCACTTT. The encoded protein is CASSLELGSPLHF. Combining the CDR3 with reference TRBV5-1 and TRBJ1-6 gives the whole variable domain KAGVTQTPRYLIKTRGQQVTLSCSPISGHRSVSWYQQTPGQGLQFLFEYFSETQRNKGNFPGRFSGRQFSNSRSEMNVSTLELGDSALYLCASSLELGSPLHFGNGTRLTVT.

This chain joins TRBV7-2 and TRBJ2-7, with 7 bases matching TRBD1. Germline loops: CDR1 SGHTA, CDR2 FQGNSA. This CDR3 is built from 14 residues. Unmatched junction bases numbered 8, after V lost 5 bases and J lost 4 bases. The CDR3 region has the DNA TGTGCCAGCAGCCCGCAGACAGGGTTTTACGAGCAGTACTTC. It is translated as CASSPQTGFYEQYF.

The rearrangement links TRBV20-1 to TRBJ1-1; 10 bases align to TRBD1. V lost 2 bases and J lost 9; bases outside the gene matches: 12. This CDR3 is 15 amino acids long. Germline lookup yields CDR1 DFQATT and CDR2 SNEGSKA (reference sequence). CDR3 sequence (DNA): TGCAGTGCTAGACCTGTGGGACAGGGGTATCCTAAAGCTTTCTTT. Encoded protein: CSARPVGQGYPKAFF.

For this clonotype: Compared with germline, one end of the junction differs, possibly owing to a read error. This chain joins TRBV27 and TRBJ1-2; D not resolved. The V gene's germline CDR1 is MNHEY and CDR2 SMNVEV (reference sequence). CDR3 length: 14 residues. The CDR3 is CVSSYGAGSYGYTF. The CDR3 DNA reads as TGTGTCAGCAGCTACGGTGCGGGATCCTATGGCTACACCTTC.

The chain is built from TRBV20-1 and TRBJ2-7, with a tentative D call TRBD2 (7 bases). This CDR3 spans 16 amino acids. The germline gives CDR1 DFQATT, CDR2 SNEGSKA (reference sequence). V shed 5 bases and J shed 5 bases, with 25 bases lying between them. CDR3 nucleotide sequence: TGCAGTGCTGCTCGGATAGTGGGGGGGCTGAAGGACGAGCAGTACTTC. Amino acid sequence: CSAARIVGGLKDEQYF.

V and J are TRBV5-4 and TRBJ2-2, with TRBD1 matching 10 bases. J gave up 4 bases and V 5 bases, and 11 bases lay outside the gene matches. CDR3 length: 17 amino acids. The germline CDR1 and CDR2 sequences are SGHNT and YYREEE (reference sequence). CDR3 DNA sequence: TGTGCCAGCAGTCGCCCCGGGACAGGGGCCATCACCGGGGAGCTGTTTTTT. Protein sequence: CASSRPGTGAITGELFF.

Note on this clonotype: One end of the junction varies from germline; a read error may be responsible. The chain employs TRBV3-1 and TRBJ2-7; D gene ambiguous. Germline V lookup: CDR1 LGHDT, CDR2 YNNKEL (reference sequence). The CDR3 is made up of 14 amino acids. This chain's CDR3 is CASSQDWTSYERYF. The CDR3 DNA reads TGTGCCAGCAGCCAAGACTGGACCTCCTACGAGCGGTACTTC.

This clonotype was recorded at least ten times. The rearrangement links TRBV4-2 to TRBJ2-7; tentative D call: TRBD1 (5 bases). Per germline, CDR1 LGHNA and CDR2 YNFKEQ. V lost 0 bases, J lost 2 bases, and 11 bases lay in between. The CDR3 has 15 residues. CDR3 amino acids: CASSQESSGPYEQYF. The CDR3 bases are TGTGCCAGCAGCCAAGAGTCCTCAGGGCCCTACGAGCAGTACTTC.